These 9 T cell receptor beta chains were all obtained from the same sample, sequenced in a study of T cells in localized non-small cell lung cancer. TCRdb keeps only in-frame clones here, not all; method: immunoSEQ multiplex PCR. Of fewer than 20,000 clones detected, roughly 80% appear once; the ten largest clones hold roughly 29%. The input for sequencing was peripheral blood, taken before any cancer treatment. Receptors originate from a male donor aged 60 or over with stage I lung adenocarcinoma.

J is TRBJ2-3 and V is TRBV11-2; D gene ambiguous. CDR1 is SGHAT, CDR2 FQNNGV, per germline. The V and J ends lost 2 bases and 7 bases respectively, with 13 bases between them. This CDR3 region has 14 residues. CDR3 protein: CASSLLKVVNTQYF. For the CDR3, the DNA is TGTGCCAGCAGCTTACTCAAAGTAGTAAATACGCAGTATTTT.

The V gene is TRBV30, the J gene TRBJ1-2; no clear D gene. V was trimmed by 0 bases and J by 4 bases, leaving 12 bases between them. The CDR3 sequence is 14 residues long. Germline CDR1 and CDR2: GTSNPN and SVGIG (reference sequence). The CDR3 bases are TGTGCCTGGAGTGTACTAGCAGTGTCCTATGGCTACACCTTC. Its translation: CAWSVLAVSYGYTF. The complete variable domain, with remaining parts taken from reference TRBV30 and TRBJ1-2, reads SQTIHQWPATLVQPVGSPLSLECTVEGTSNPNLYWYRQAAGRGLQLLFYSVGIGQISSEVPQNLSASRPQDRQFILSSKKLLLSDSGFYLCAWSVLAVSYGYTFGSGTRLTVV.

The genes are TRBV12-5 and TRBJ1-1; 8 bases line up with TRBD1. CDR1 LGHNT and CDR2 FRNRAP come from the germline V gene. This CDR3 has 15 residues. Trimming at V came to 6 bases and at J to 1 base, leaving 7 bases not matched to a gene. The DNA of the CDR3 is TGTGCTAGTGGCCTCAGGGGGCGTAGGAACACTGAAGCTTTCTTT. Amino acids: CASGLRGRRNTEAFF.

The CDR3 nucleotides read TGTGCCAGCAGCTTAGCGTCGGCCTCCTACGAGCAGTACTTC. It codes for CASSLASASYEQYF. The chain joins TRBV7-9 to TRBJ2-7; no clear D gene. The CDR3 has 14 residues. Germline assignment: CDR1 SEHNR and CDR2 FQNEAQ (reference sequence). V was trimmed by 0 bases and J by 0 bases, leaving 6 bases between them.

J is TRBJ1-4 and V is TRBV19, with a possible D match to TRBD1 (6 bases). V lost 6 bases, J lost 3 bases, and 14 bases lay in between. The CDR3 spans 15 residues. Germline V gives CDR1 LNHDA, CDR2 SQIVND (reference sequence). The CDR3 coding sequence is TGTGCCAGTAGACCTCACAGGGAAGCTAATGAAAAACTGTTTTTT. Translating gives CASRPHREANEKLFF.

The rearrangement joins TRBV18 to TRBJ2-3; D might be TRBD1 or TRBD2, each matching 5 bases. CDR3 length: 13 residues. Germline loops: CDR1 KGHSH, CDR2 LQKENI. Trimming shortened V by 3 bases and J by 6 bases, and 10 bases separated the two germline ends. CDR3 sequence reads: CASSPGVGDTQYF. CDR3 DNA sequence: TGTGCCAGCTCACCGGGGGTCGGGGATACGCAGTATTTT.

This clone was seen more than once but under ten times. The CDR3 reads CASSIGQNTEAFF. The CDR3 nucleotides are TGTGCCAGTAGTATAGGACAGAACACTGAAGCTTTCTTT. The rearrangement joins TRBV19 to TRBJ1-1; no firm D call. The CDR3 extends over 13 amino acids. Germline V gene sequence: CDR1 LNHDA, CDR2 SQIVND (reference sequence). V lost 1 base and J 1 base, leaving 4 bases between the germline ends. Full variable domain (remainder filled in from reference TRBV19 and TRBJ1-1): DGGITQSPKYLFRKEGQNVTLSCEQNLNHDAMYWYRQDPGQGLRLIYYSQIVNDFQKGDIAEGYSVSREKKESFPLTVTSAQKNPTAFYLCASSIGQNTEAFFGQGTRLTVV.

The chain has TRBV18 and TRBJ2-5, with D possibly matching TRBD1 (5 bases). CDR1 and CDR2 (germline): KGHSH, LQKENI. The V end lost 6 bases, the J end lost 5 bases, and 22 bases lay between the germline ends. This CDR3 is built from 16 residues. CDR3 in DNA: TGTGCCAGCTCCCCAGGGTTTCGAGTAGGCCAGGAGACCCAGTACTTC. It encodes CASSPGFRVGQETQYF.

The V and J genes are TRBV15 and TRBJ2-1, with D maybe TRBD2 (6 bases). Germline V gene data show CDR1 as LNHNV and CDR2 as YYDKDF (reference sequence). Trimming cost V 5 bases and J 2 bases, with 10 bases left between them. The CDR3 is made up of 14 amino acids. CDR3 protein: CATSGTGAYNEQFF. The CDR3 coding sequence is TGTGCCACCAGCGGTACGGGAGCCTACAATGAGCAGTTCTTC. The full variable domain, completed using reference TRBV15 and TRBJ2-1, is DAMVIQNPRYQVTQFGKPVTLSCSQTLNHNVMYWYQQKSSQAPKLLFHYYDKDFNNEADTPDNFQSRRPNTSFCFLDIRSPGLGDTAMYLCATSGTGAYNEQFFGPGTRLTVL.